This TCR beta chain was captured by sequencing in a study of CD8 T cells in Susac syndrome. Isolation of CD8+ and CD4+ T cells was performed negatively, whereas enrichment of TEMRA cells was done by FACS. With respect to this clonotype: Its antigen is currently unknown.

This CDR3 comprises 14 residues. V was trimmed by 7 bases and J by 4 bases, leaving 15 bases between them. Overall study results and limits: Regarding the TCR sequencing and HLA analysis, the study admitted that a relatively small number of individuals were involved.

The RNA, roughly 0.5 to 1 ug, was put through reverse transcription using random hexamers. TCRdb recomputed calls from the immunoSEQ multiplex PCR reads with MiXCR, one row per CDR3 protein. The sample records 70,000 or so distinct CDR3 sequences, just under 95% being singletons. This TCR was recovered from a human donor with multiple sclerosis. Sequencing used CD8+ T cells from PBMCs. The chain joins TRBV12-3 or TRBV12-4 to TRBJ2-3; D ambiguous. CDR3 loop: CASTLSSIPDTQYF. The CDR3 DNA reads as TGTGCCAGCACCCTATCTTCTATACCAGATACGCAGTATTTT.